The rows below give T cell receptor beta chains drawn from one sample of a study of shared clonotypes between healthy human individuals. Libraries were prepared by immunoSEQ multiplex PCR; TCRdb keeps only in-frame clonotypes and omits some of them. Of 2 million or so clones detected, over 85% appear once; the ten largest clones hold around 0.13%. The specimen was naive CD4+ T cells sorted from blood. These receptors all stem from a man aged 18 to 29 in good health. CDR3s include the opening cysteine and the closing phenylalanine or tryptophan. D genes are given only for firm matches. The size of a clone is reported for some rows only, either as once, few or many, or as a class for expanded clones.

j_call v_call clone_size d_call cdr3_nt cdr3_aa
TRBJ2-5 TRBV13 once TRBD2 TGTGCCAGCAGCTTATATAGCGGGAGCACCTCAGAGACCCAGTACTTC CASSLYSGSTSETQYF
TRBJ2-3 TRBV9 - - TGTGCCAGCAATCGGCTTAGCACAGATACGCAGTATTTT CASNRLSTDTQYF
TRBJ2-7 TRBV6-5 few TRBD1 TGTGCCAGCAGACCGACAGGGTCCTACGAGCAGTACTTC CASRPTGSYEQYF
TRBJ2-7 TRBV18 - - TGTGCCAGCTCACCAACGGACTACCGGGAGCAGTACTTC CASSPTDYREQYF
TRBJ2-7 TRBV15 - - TGTGCCACCAGCCCAGACAGATGGGACGAGCAGTACTTC CATSPDRWDEQYF
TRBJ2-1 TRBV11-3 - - TGTGCCAGCAGCTTAGATGTAAAGGCCAATGAGCAGTTCTTC CASSLDVKANEQFF
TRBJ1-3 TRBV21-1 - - TGTGCCAGCAGCAAAGGGAGGGGGTACACCATATATTTT CASSKGRGYTIYF
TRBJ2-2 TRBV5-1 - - TGCGCCAGCAGGTACGGAGACACCGGGGAGCTGTTTTTT CASRYGDTGELFF
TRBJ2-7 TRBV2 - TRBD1 TGTGCCAGCAGCTCTCCGGGACAGGGCCCCTACGAGCAGTACTTC CASSSPGQGPYEQYF
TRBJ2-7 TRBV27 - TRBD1 TGTGCCAGCCTGCGAGGGGGCGGAAAAGTACGCGAGCAGTACTTC CASLRGGGKVREQYF
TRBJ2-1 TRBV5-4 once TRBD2 TGTGCCAGCAGCAAAGCGGGAGGGGGGAACAATGAGCAGTTCTTC CASSKAGGGNNEQFF
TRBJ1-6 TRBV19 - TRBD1 TGTGCCAGTACCTCAAGGAGGACAGGGGATTCACCCCTCCACTTT CASTSRRTGDSPLHF
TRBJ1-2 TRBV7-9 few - TGTGCCAGCAGCGGCTCCGAATTGGCCATGGCCAACTATGGCTACACCTTC CASSGSELAMANYGYTF
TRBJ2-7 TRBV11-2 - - TGTGCCAGCAATGGATATCAGGGTCCCATCTCCTACGAGCAGTACTTC CASNGYQGPISYEQYF
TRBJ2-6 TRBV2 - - TGTGCCAGCAGTGGGGGGTGGACCAACGTCCTGACTTTC CASSGGWTNVLTF
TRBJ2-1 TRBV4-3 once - TGCGCCAGCAGCCAAGGGACTTTGCAGATCAATGAGCAGTTCTTC CASSQGTLQINEQFF
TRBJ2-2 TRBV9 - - TGTGCCAGCAGCCCCAGTACGGTGGACACCGGGGAGCTGTTTTTT CASSPSTVDTGELFF
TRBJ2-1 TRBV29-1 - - TGCAGCGTTGACCGGCGGCTAGCCCCTGAGCAGTTCTTC CSVDRRLAPEQFF
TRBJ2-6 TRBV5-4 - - TGTGCCAGCAGCTTGCCTTACGGAACTGGGGCCAACGTCCTGACTTTC CASSLPYGTGANVLTF
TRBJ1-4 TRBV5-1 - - TGCGCCAGCAGCTTGGAGGGTGGGCAGAGTAATGAAAAACTGTTTTTT CASSLEGGQSNEKLFF
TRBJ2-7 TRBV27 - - TGTGCCAGCAGTCCCTCAGGCACTACCGAGCAGTACTTC CASSPSGTTEQYF
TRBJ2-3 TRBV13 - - TGTGCCAGCAGCTTAATGGGCCTCGTAACAGATACGCAGTATTTT CASSLMGLVTDTQYF
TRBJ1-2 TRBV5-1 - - TGCGCCAGCAGCTTGGTGACAGACTCTTATGGCTACACCTTC CASSLVTDSYGYTF
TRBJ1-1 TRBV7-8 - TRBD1 TGTGCCAGCAGAGACAGGGGGAACACTGAAGCTTTCTTT CASRDRGNTEAFF
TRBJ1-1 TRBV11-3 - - TGTGCCAGCAGCCCGAGGTCGGGGGACACTGAAGCTTTCTTT CASSPRSGDTEAFF
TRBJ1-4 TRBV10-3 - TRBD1 TGTGCCATCAGTGAGTTGGGACAGGGGTCCAAGAAAACTAATGAAAAACTGTTTTTT CAISELGQGSKKTNEKLFF
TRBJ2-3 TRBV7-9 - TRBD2 TGTGCCAGCACCCTACTAGCGGGAGGGCCCACAGATACGCAGTATTTT CASTLLAGGPTDTQYF
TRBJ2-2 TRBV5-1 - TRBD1 TGCGCCAGCAGCTATACAGGGGGCGCGGGCACCGGGGAGCTGTTTTTT CASSYTGGAGTGELFF
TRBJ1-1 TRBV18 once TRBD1 TGTGCCAGCTCACTCTCGGACAGGGCCCTGAACACTGAAGCTTTCTTT CASSLSDRALNTEAFF
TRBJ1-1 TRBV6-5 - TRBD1 TGTGCCAGCAATCCCACAGGGGGCGGTAGGGCAGCTTTCTTT CASNPTGGGRAAFF
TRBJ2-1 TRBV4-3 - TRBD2 TGCGCCAGCAGCCAAGATCCGGGACTAGCAGAGCAGTTCTTC CASSQDPGLAEQFF
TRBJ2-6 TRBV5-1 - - TGCGCCAGCAGCTTGCAGGAGAGTGGGTCGTATGGGGCCAACGTCCTGACTTTC CASSLQESGSYGANVLTF
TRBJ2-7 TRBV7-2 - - TGTGCCAGCAGCTTAGCGCCTGCGGGAAACACCCACGAGCAGTACTTC CASSLAPAGNTHEQYF
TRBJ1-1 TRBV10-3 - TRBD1 TGTGCCATCAGTTCCGACAGGGCGGGCATGAACACTGAAGCTTTCTTT CAISSDRAGMNTEAFF
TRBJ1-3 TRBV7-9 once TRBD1 TGTGCCAGCAGCTTTTTCTACAGGGGTCAATTCTCTGGAAACACCATATATTTT CASSFFYRGQFSGNTIYF
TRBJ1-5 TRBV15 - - TGTGCCACCAGCAGAGACCGGGGGCCTAATCAGCCCCAGCATTTT CATSRDRGPNQPQHF
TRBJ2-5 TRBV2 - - TGTGCCAGCAGTTGGACGGAGCAAGAGACCCAGTACTTC CASSWTEQETQYF
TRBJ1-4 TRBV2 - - TGTGCCAGCAGTGAATTTCGTTCAACTAATGAAAAACTGTTTTTT CASSEFRSTNEKLFF
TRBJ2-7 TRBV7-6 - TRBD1 TGTGCCAGCAGCCCTCGGACAGGGGGCTTCGACGAGCAGTACTTC CASSPRTGGFDEQYF
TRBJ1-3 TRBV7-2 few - TGTGCCAGCAGCTTAAGCCCTAATGGAAACACCATATATTTT CASSLSPNGNTIYF
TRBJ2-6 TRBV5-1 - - TGCGCCAGCAGCCCGGGCGGGGCCAACGTCCTGACTTTC CASSPGGANVLTF
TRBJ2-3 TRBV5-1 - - TGCGCCAACCAGGACGCAGGATCTAGCACAGATACGCAGTATTTT CANQDAGSSTDTQYF
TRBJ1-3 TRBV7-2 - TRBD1 TGTGCCAGCAGCACACGGACAGGGGTTGGAAACACCATATATTTT CASSTRTGVGNTIYF
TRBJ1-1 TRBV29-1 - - TGCAGCGTTGAAGCAGAGGGTCTCTCGAACACTGAAGCTTTCTTT CSVEAEGLSNTEAFF
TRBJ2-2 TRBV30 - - TGTGCCTGGAGTGTTGGGGTAACCGGGGAGCTGTTTTTT CAWSVGVTGELFF
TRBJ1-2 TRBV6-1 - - TGTGCCAGCAGGTGGACTTCTCAGTGGGCCTATGGCTACACCTTC CASRWTSQWAYGYTF
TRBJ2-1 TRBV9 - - TGTGCCAGCAGCGTAGGGGGGGCATATGAGCAGTTCTTC CASSVGGAYEQFF
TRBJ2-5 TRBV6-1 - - TGTGCCAGCAGTCGACCCTTCCAGGGAGAGACCCAGTACTTC CASSRPFQGETQYF
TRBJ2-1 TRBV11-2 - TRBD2 TGTGCCAGCAGCTTAGAAGGGCGGCTAGCGGGGGATGAGCAGTTCTTC CASSLEGRLAGDEQFF
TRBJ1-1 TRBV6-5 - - TGTGCCAGCAGCCCTTGGCCCCGTGGGACTGAAGCTTTCTTT CASSPWPRGTEAFF
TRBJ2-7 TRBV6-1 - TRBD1 TGTGCCAGCAGTAGGGACAGGGGGGCCCACGAGCAGTACTTC CASSRDRGAHEQYF
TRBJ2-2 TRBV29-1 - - TGCAGCGCGTCAGGGAACACCGGGGAGCTGTTTTTT CSASGNTGELFF
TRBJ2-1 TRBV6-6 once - TGTGCCAGCAGCACCGCCCGGGGCAATGAGCAGTTCTTC CASSTARGNEQFF
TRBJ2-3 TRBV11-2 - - TGTGCCAGCAGCTTATCCGGAGACGTCAGCACAGATACGCAGTATTTT CASSLSGDVSTDTQYF
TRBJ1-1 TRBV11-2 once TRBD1 TGTGCCAGCAGCCCACAGGGGAGGTTGGTCACTGAAGCTTTCTTT CASSPQGRLVTEAFF